The 30 T cell receptor beta chains presented below share a single source sample, sequenced in a study of cytomegalovirus exposure and HLA in healthy donors (dated by TCRdb to the late 2010s). The library was made by the immunoSEQ multiplex PCR assay. A mixture of 60 forward primers for TCR Vbeta segments and 13 reverse primers for TCR Jbeta segments was used in the multiplex PCR. The table was pulled from immuneACCESS by TCRdb, which kept in-frame rearrangements only. Such tables lose some clones; where checked, under half of the loss comes from unresolved V genes, and the rest has no known cause. The sample contains about 160,000 clones, more than 65% of them found a single time. Of the sample, about 9.7% is held by the ten largest clones. Material for sequencing was PBMCs. These receptors originate from a young man in good health and CMV-seropositive.

V usage is TRBV14 and J usage is TRBJ1-2, with 12 bases that match TRBD1. Losses at the gene ends were 3 bases for V and 5 bases for J; bases not matched to a gene: 7. The CDR3 extends over 16 amino acids. Germline V gene sequence: CDR1 SGHDN, CDR2 FVKESK. The CDR3 nucleotides are TGTGCCAGCAGCCAGGGGACAGGGGGCCTGAGGTATGGCTACACCTTC. Its protein is CASSQGTGGLRYGYTF.

The chain links TRBV27 to TRBJ2-3; D unresolved. The CDR3 is made up of 14 amino acids. Trimming shortened V by 3 bases and J by 6 bases, and 13 bases separated the two germline ends. The germline CDR1 and CDR2 sequences are MNHEY and SMNVEV (reference sequence). Here the CDR3 reads CASSLEPWVDTQYF. The CDR3 DNA reads TGTGCCAGCAGTTTGGAGCCCTGGGTTGATACGCAGTATTTT.

The chain carries TRBV7-9 and TRBJ2-2; D possibly corresponds to TRBD1 (6 bases). Germline V gives CDR1 SEHNR, CDR2 FQNEAQ (reference sequence). The CDR3 runs to 13 residues. Between the trimmed V and J ends, which lost 8 bases and 0 bases, there was a span of 7 bases. This chain's CDR3 is CASDRPNTGELFF. CDR3 DNA: TGTGCCAGCGACAGGCCGAACACCGGGGAGCTGTTTTTT.

The chain joins TRBV4-1 to TRBJ2-7, with D possibly being TRBD2 (5 bases). The V gene lost 4 bases and the J gene lost 2 bases, with 15 bases spanning the gap. This CDR3 spans 15 amino acids. Per the germline V gene, CDR1 is MGHRA and CDR2 is YSYEKL. The CDR3 DNA reads as TGCGCCAGCAGCCGCCGAGGGAACTCGGCCTACGAGCAGTACTTC. Its translation: CASSRRGNSAYEQYF.

DNA of the CDR3: TGTGCCAGCAGGGTCGGGGGGGCCCGGGAGACCCAGTACTTC. This translates into CASRVGGARETQYF. V gene TRBV27 combines with J gene TRBJ2-5; 8 nucleotides line up with TRBD2. After removal of 6 bases from V and 5 bases from J, the junction contained 8 bases not matched to a gene. The CDR3 runs 14 residues. The germline V gene has CDR1 MNHEY and CDR2 SMNVEV (reference sequence).

This clone was detected only once. This chain connects TRBV7-2 to TRBJ2-2; D unclear. CDR3 length equals 13 residues. V was shortened by 5 bases and J by 4 bases, with 8 bases between the two germline ends. CDR1 SGHTA and CDR2 FQGNSA come from the germline V gene. The CDR3, as DNA: TGTGCCAGCAGCCCAGTAACCACCGGGGAGCTGTTTTTT. Protein product: CASSPVTTGELFF. The variable domain in full, with the rest retrieved from reference TRBV7-2 and TRBJ2-2, is GAGVSQSPSNKVTEKGKDVELRCDPISGHTALYWYRQSLGQGLEFLIYFQGNSAPDKSGLPSDRFSAERTGGSVSTLTIQRTQQEDSAVYLCASSPVTTGELFFGEGSRLTVL.

This clone was picked up one time. The chain recombines TRBV5-6 with TRBJ1-4; a possible D gene is TRBD1 (6 bases). Trimming removed 1 base at V and 7 bases at J, with 11 bases between. This CDR3 is built from 14 residues. Germline CDR1 is SGHDT and CDR2 is YYEEEE. CDR3 amino acids: CASSLWGGGEKLFF. CDR3 nucleotides: TGTGCCAGCAGCTTGTGGGGAGGGGGTGAAAAACTGTTTTTT.

V usage is TRBV2 and J usage is TRBJ2-5; tentatively, D is TRBD2 (7 bases). V lost 1 base and J 2 bases, leaving 17 bases between the germline ends. From germline, CDR1 is SNHLY and CDR2 FYNNEI. This CDR3 has 17 residues. The CDR3 region is CASSEVRGGGPQETQYF. The CDR3 DNA is TGTGCCAGCAGTGAAGTGAGAGGGGGGGGACCTCAAGAGACCCAGTACTTC.

This clone appeared a few times. The chain employs TRBV6-5 and TRBJ2-1; tentative D call: TRBD1 (5 bases). From germline, CDR1 is MNHEY and CDR2 SVGAGI. Trimming removed 6 bases at V and 4 bases at J, with 10 bases between. The CDR3 length is 13 residues. DNA for the CDR3: TGTGCCAGCAGATGGACAAAATACAATGAGCAGTTCTTC. It is translated as CASRWTKYNEQFF.

The rearrangement uses TRBV6-1 and TRBJ1-5; perhaps TRBD1 as D (5 bases). Germline V gene data show CDR1 as MNHNS and CDR2 as SASEGT. V was cut by 4 bases and J by 2 bases, with 18 bases left in between. The CDR3 is 17 amino acids. The CDR3 DNA follows: TGTGCCAGCAGTGGGGTGTGGGGGGTAGGGGGCAATCAGCCCCAGCATTTT. Its translation: CASSGVWGVGGNQPQHF.

This sequence joins TRBV21-1 and TRBJ1-2. TRBV21-1 is a recognized pseudogene. The CDR3 contains 15 residues. The CDR3 coding sequence is TGTGCCAGCACCATAGGGGAGGGAAGCCACTATGGCTACACCTTC. Amino acid sequence: CASTIGEGSHYGYTF.

The V gene is TRBV2, the J gene TRBJ2-7, with 9 bases that match TRBD1. CDR3 size: 16 residues. CDR1 is SNHLY and CDR2 is FYNNEI in the germline V gene. The V gene end was trimmed by 4 bases and the J gene end by 2 bases; junction bases not matched to a gene: 9. CDR3 residues: CASSGVDRGIAYEQYF. The DNA of the CDR3 is TGTGCCAGCAGTGGGGTGGACAGGGGTATTGCCTACGAGCAGTACTTC.

This clone was observed a handful of times. Other DNA sequences of this sample code for an identical CDR3. The chain employs TRBV7-2 and TRBJ2-1, with TRBD2 as a possible D gene (6 bases). Germline values: CDR1 SGHTA, CDR2 FQGNSA. The CDR3 sequence is 15 residues long. Trimming removed 0 bases at V and 7 bases at J, with 13 bases between. Here the CDR3 reads CASSLALGGGNEQFF. Written as DNA, the CDR3 is TGTGCCAGCAGCTTAGCGCTGGGTGGGGGGAATGAGCAGTTCTTC.

The chain recombines TRBV9 with TRBJ2-7; the match to TRBD1 covers 11 bases. With V trimmed by 4 bases and J by 2 bases, 5 bases remained unmatched. The V gene's germline CDR1 is SGDLS and CDR2 YYNGEE. This CDR3 is 15 amino acids long. The CDR3 reads CASSSGQGATYEQYF. For the CDR3, the DNA is TGTGCCAGCAGCTCCGGACAGGGGGCCACCTACGAGCAGTACTTC.

The chain employs TRBV28 and TRBJ1-5; D might be TRBD1 (6 bases). The V and J ends lost 4 bases and 0 bases respectively, with 13 bases between them. Looked up from germline, CDR1 is MDHEN and CDR2 is SYDVKM. This CDR3 comprises 16 residues. The chain's CDR3 is CASSSNREYSNQPQHF. The CDR3 nucleotides are TGTGCCAGCAGTTCCAACAGGGAATATAGCAATCAGCCCCAGCATTTT. Full variable domain (outside the CDR3, taken from reference TRBV28 and TRBJ1-5): DVKVTQSSRYLVKRTGEKVFLECVQDMDHENMFWYRQDPGLGLRLIYFSYDVKMKEKGDIPEGYSVSREKKERFSLILESASTNQTSMYLCASSSNREYSNQPQHFGDGTRLSIL.

The table lists this clone with a count of one. The chain has TRBV5-6 and TRBJ1-5, with D perhaps TRBD1 (6 bases). The CDR3 is made up of 15 amino acids. Trimming left V 0 bases short and J 3 bases short, with 10 bases between. Germline values: CDR1 SGHDT, CDR2 YYEEEE. This chain's CDR3 is CASSLGDTNNQPQHF. The CDR3 bases are TGTGCCAGCAGCTTGGGGGACACAAACAATCAGCCCCAGCATTTT.

This clone showed up just a few times. The chain carries TRBV5-1 and TRBJ2-4; a weak D match, TRBD2 (6 bases). V lost 5 bases, J lost 7 bases, and 19 bases lay in between. Germline CDR1 and CDR2: SGHRS and YFSETQ. CDR3 size: 15 residues. The CDR3 loop is CASSNVGGVGNIQYF. Written as DNA, the CDR3 is TGCGCCAGCAGTAACGTGGGGGGTGTAGGGAACATTCAGTACTTC.

The genes are TRBV6-5 and TRBJ1-1; no reliable D call. The germline V gene has CDR1 MNHEY and CDR2 SVGAGI. Deletions cut 2 bases from V and 1 base from J, with 5 bases between. CDR3 length: 13 residues. The CDR3 coding sequence is TGTGCCAGCAGTTACCGACAGAACACTGAAGCTTTCTTT. It translates to CASSYRQNTEAFF.

This clone was recorded once. This rearrangement joins TRBV19 to TRBJ2-3; TRBD2 is a possible D gene (6 bases). The CDR3 runs to 16 residues. Trimming removed 2 bases from V and 4 bases from J, with 16 bases in between. Germline loops: CDR1 LNHDA, CDR2 SQIVND (reference sequence). The CDR3 nucleotides read TGTGCCAGTAGTATATGGGGAGGAACCTTTGCAGATACGCAGTATTTT. It codes for CASSIWGGTFADTQYF.

The J gene is TRBJ1-1, the V gene TRBV5-4; D is undetermined. The CDR3 length is 14 residues. From germline, CDR1 is SGHNT and CDR2 YYREEE (reference sequence). V was pared by 7 bases and J by 0 bases, with 13 bases between. The DNA for the CDR3 is TGTGCCAGCCTCACCCCGGGAGTGAACACTGAAGCTTTCTTT. It encodes CASLTPGVNTEAFF. The full variable domain, in which reference TRBV5-4 and TRBJ1-1 provide the parts outside the CDR3, is ETGVTQSPTHLIKTRGQQVTLRCSSQSGHNTVSWYQQALGQGPQFIFQYYREEENGRGNFPPRFSGLQFPNYSSELNVNALELDDSALYLCASLTPGVNTEAFFGQGTRLTVV.

The chain links TRBV5-6 to TRBJ2-1, with 11 bases lining up with TRBD2. This CDR3 comprises 18 residues. V gave up 6 bases and J gave up 2 bases; unmatched junction bases: 13. The V gene's germline CDR1 is SGHDT and CDR2 YYEEEE. CDR3 coding DNA: TGTGCCAGCACCGTACTAGCGGGAGTGACCACCCCCTACAATGAGCAGTTCTTC. This translates into CASTVLAGVTTPYNEQFF.

J is TRBJ2-7 and V is TRBV13, with 11 bases matching TRBD1. The CDR3 has 18 amino acids. Per the germline V gene, CDR1 is PRHDT and CDR2 is FYEKMQ (reference sequence). V lost 6 bases to trimming and J lost 0 bases; unmatched junction nucleotides: 13. CDR3 coding DNA: TGTGCCAGCAGTTCCTCCGGGACAGGGGGGAGCTTCTCCTACGAGCAGTACTTC. Translated, it gives CASSSSGTGGSFSYEQYF. Full variable domain (missing parts from reference TRBV13 and TRBJ2-7): AAGVIQSPRHLIKEKRETATLKCYPIPRHDTVYWYQQGPGQDPQFLISFYEKMQSDKGSIPDRFSAQQFSDYHSELNMSSLELGDSALYFCASSSSGTGGSFSYEQYFGPGTRLTVT.

This clone has only a few counts. This rearrangement joins TRBV7-9 to TRBJ1-5; no definite D call. Trimming took 0 bases from V and 7 from J, leaving 10 bases between them. Germline V gives CDR1 SEHNR, CDR2 FQNEAQ (reference sequence). CDR3 length: 14 residues. Here the CDR3 reads CASSLAEGTQPQHF. The DNA for the CDR3 is TGTGCCAGCAGCTTAGCGGAGGGTACACAGCCCCAGCATTTT. Variable domain in full (rest from reference TRBV7-9 and TRBJ1-5): DTGVSQNPRHKITKRGQNVTFRCDPISEHNRLYWYRQTLGQGPEFLTYFQNEAQLEKSRLLSDRFSAERPKGSFSTLEIQRTEQGDSAMYLCASSLAEGTQPQHFGDGTRLSIL.

This clone turned up a few times. The chain has TRBV6-5 and TRBJ2-3; maybe TRBD1 (6 bases). Germline CDR1 MNHEY, CDR2 SVGAGI. This CDR3 contains 16 residues. Trimming cost V 0 bases and J 4 bases, with 14 bases left between them. The CDR3 coding sequence is TGTGCCAGCAGTTACTCGCCGGTGGGGGCGTCAGATACGCAGTATTTT. It codes for CASSYSPVGASDTQYF.

The rearrangement uses TRBV18 and TRBJ2-1; D perhaps matches TRBD1 (5 bases). The germline V gene has CDR1 KGHSH and CDR2 LQKENI. The CDR3 runs 13 residues. Between the trimmed V and J ends, which lost 1 base and 6 bases, there was a span of 7 bases. This CDR3 reads CASSPLGANEQFF. CDR3 nucleotides: TGTGCCAGCTCACCACTAGGGGCCAATGAGCAGTTCTTC.

The chain links TRBV5-6 to TRBJ2-4; 9 bases agree with TRBD1. The germline V gene encodes CDR1 SGHDT and CDR2 YYEEEE. V was clipped by 3 bases and J by 4 bases; unmatched bases: 5. The CDR3 has 15 amino acids. The CDR3 region is CASSSVGTGKNIQYF. DNA for the CDR3: TGTGCCAGCAGCTCGGTTGGGACAGGGAAAAACATTCAGTACTTC. Together with reference TRBV5-6 and TRBJ2-4, the CDR3 gives the full variable domain: DAGVTQSPTHLIKTRGQQVTLRCSPKSGHDTVSWYQQALGQGPQFIFQYYEEEERQRGNFPDRFSGHQFPNYSSELNVNALLLGDSALYLCASSSVGTGKNIQYFGAGTRLSVL.

V is TRBV11-2 and J is TRBJ2-5, with TRBD1 matching 10 bases. Trimming cost V 1 base and J 9 bases; bases outside gene matches: 5. Germline V gene lookup returns CDR1 SGHAT and CDR2 FQNNGV. This CDR3 contains 14 residues. This CDR3 is CASSLVGQGVAQYF. CDR3 DNA: TGTGCCAGCAGCTTAGTCGGACAGGGGGTGGCCCAGTACTTC.

The V and J genes are TRBV10-2 and TRBJ1-1, with TRBD1 matching over 10 bases. Looked up from germline, CDR1 is WSHSY and CDR2 is SAAADI. The CDR3 length is 15 residues. Germline trimming cut 8 bases from V and 1 base from J; bases unmatched to any gene: 7. CDR3 coding DNA: TGCGCCAGCTTAGACAGGGGGCTGGGGAACACTGAAGCTTTCTTT. This codes for CASLDRGLGNTEAFF.

The chain links TRBV27 to TRBJ1-2; TRBD1 agrees at 7 bases. This CDR3 contains 18 residues. V lost 4 bases, J lost 0 bases, and 14 bases stayed unmatched. The germline V gene encodes CDR1 MNHEY and CDR2 SMNVEV (reference sequence). This CDR3 is CASSSTPTRQGPNYGYTF. The DNA of the CDR3 is TGTGCCAGCAGTTCAACGCCTACTAGACAGGGCCCTAACTATGGCTACACCTTC.

This clone was detected a few times. The chain links TRBV10-3 to TRBJ2-7, with D perhaps TRBD2 (7 bases). V was clipped by 7 bases and J by 5 bases, with 21 bases between them. The CDR3 contains 15 residues. The V gene's germline CDR1 is ENHRY and CDR2 SYGVKD. CDR3 amino acids: CAITDGGGRIHEQYF. The CDR3 region has the DNA TGTGCCATCACCGATGGGGGCGGGAGAATCCACGAGCAGTACTTC.